These T cell receptor beta chains were read from a single sample in a study of cytomegalovirus exposure and HLA in healthy donors. The method was immunoSEQ multiplex PCR; TCRdb's version includes in-frame clones alone and lacks a portion of them. The repertoire holds approximately 130,000 clones, approximately 8% seen once, with 6% in the top ten. The sample was PBMCs. All receptors derive from a woman between 35 and 50 years old in good health and CMV-seropositive. The CDR3 runs from the conserved cysteine through the conserved F or W. D genes are given only for firm matches. Only part of the rows carry a size: once, few, many, or a class if the clone is expanded.

abundance: few
v_gene: TRBV6-1
j_gene: TRBJ1-1
d_gene: NA
CDR3nt: TGTGCCAGCAGGGCCGGGACTATGGCCACTGAAGCTTTCTTT
CDR3aa: CASRAGTMATEAFF

abundance: few
v_gene: TRBV5-5
j_gene: TRBJ1-2
d_gene: NA
CDR3nt: TGTGCCAGCAGCTCGTTCCTCCGCTACACCTTC
CDR3aa: CASSSFLRYTF

abundance: NA
v_gene: TRBV5-4
j_gene: TRBJ2-5
d_gene: TRBD1
CDR3nt: TGTGCCAGCAGCCCGGACAGGGGCGAGACCCAGTACTTC
CDR3aa: CASSPDRGETQYF

abundance: NA
v_gene: TRBV19
j_gene: TRBJ1-1
d_gene: NA
CDR3nt: TGTGCCAGTAGTATAGTCGGAGGGGACAACACTGAAGCTTTCTTT
CDR3aa: CASSIVGGDNTEAFF

abundance: few
v_gene: TRBV6-5
j_gene: TRBJ2-1
d_gene: TRBD1
CDR3nt: TGTGCCAGCAGTTCCGGGACAGGGGGAACGGATGAGCAGTTCTTC
CDR3aa: CASSSGTGGTDEQFF

abundance: NA
v_gene: TRBV7-9
j_gene: TRBJ1-4
d_gene: NA
CDR3nt: TGTGCCAGCAGCGGGCAGGGCGCGATTACAACTAATGAAAAACTGTTTTTT
CDR3aa: CASSGQGAITTNEKLFF

abundance: NA
v_gene: TRBV7-6
j_gene: TRBJ2-5
d_gene: TRBD2
CDR3nt: TGTGCCAGCAGCCCCGGGACTAGCGGGGGTCAGCAAGAGACCCAGTACTTC
CDR3aa: CASSPGTSGGQQETQYF

abundance: NA
v_gene: TRBV6-1
j_gene: TRBJ1-1
d_gene: TRBD1
CDR3nt: TGTGCCAGCGGTTATACAGGGGATACTGAAGCTTTCTTT
CDR3aa: CASGYTGDTEAFF

abundance: few
v_gene: TRBV9
j_gene: TRBJ2-2
d_gene: TRBD1
CDR3nt: TGTGCCAGCAGCGGGTACAGGGGAGAGAACACCGGGGAGCTGTTTTTT
CDR3aa: CASSGYRGENTGELFF

abundance: few
v_gene: TRBV4-1
j_gene: TRBJ2-7
d_gene: NA
CDR3nt: TGCGCCAGCAGCCAACTTCAGGGTTCTATCTACGAGCAGTACTTC
CDR3aa: CASSQLQGSIYEQYF

abundance: NA
v_gene: TRBV30
j_gene: TRBJ2-7
d_gene: NA
CDR3nt: TGTGCCTGGATACCCTATAACCGGGACTCCTCCTACGAGCAGTACTTC
CDR3aa: CAWIPYNRDSSYEQYF

abundance: few
v_gene: TRBV13
j_gene: TRBJ1-1
d_gene: NA
CDR3nt: TGTGCCAGCAGCTCACAGGGCATGAACACTGAAGCTTTCTTT
CDR3aa: CASSSQGMNTEAFF

abundance: few
v_gene: TRBV5-6
j_gene: TRBJ1-2
d_gene: TRBD1
CDR3nt: TGTGCCAGCAGCTACACGCCACAGGGGGATGGCTACACCTTC
CDR3aa: CASSYTPQGDGYTF

abundance: few
v_gene: TRBV2
j_gene: TRBJ1-2
d_gene: TRBD1
CDR3nt: TGTGCCGGAGCCCAGGGGACAGGCGGATCCTATGGCTACACCTTC
CDR3aa: CAGAQGTGGSYGYTF

abundance: few
v_gene: TRBV7-3
j_gene: TRBJ2-3
d_gene: TRBD2
CDR3nt: TGTGCCAGCAGCGCAGCGGGGGGCTACACAGATACGCAGTATTTT
CDR3aa: CASSAAGGYTDTQYF

abundance: NA
v_gene: TRBV6-5
j_gene: TRBJ1-1
d_gene: NA
CDR3nt: TGTGCCAGCAGACGACCCGGGACAATGAACACTGAAGCTTTCTTT
CDR3aa: CASRRPGTMNTEAFF

abundance: NA
v_gene: TRBV6-1
j_gene: TRBJ1-4
d_gene: NA
CDR3nt: TGTGCCAGCACGACAGCGTCCAGTAATGAAAAACTGTTTTTT
CDR3aa: CASTTASSNEKLFF

abundance: NA
v_gene: TRBV30
j_gene: TRBJ2-5
d_gene: NA
CDR3nt: TGTGCCTGGAGTGTTTTCCGCACGACAGTCCAAGAGACCCAGTACTTC
CDR3aa: CAWSVFRTTVQETQYF

abundance: NA
v_gene: TRBV28
j_gene: TRBJ2-3
d_gene: TRBD2
CDR3nt: TGTGCCAGCAGCCCTCAACTAGCGGGGGCCGTCGATACGCAGTATTTT
CDR3aa: CASSPQLAGAVDTQYF

abundance: few
v_gene: TRBV30
j_gene: TRBJ2-5
d_gene: TRBD1
CDR3nt: TGTGCCTTGGGGGGGACAGGGGGTTCAGAGACCCAGTACTTC
CDR3aa: CALGGTGGSETQYF

abundance: few
v_gene: TRBV19
j_gene: TRBJ2-2
d_gene: NA
CDR3nt: TGTGCCAGTAGTATAGAAGGGGGCACCGGGGAGCTGTTTTTT
CDR3aa: CASSIEGGTGELFF

abundance: NA
v_gene: TRBV5-1
j_gene: TRBJ2-7
d_gene: NA
CDR3nt: TGCGCCAGCAGCTTGGTGGAGGGGGCGAACGAGCAGTACTTC
CDR3aa: CASSLVEGANEQYF

abundance: NA
v_gene: TRBV7-6
j_gene: TRBJ2-7
d_gene: TRBD2
CDR3nt: TGTGCCAGCAGCTTAGCTAGCGGGTCTTCCTACGAGCAGTACTTC
CDR3aa: CASSLASGSSYEQYF

abundance: few
v_gene: TRBV12-5
j_gene: TRBJ1-5
d_gene: NA
CDR3nt: TGTGCTAGTGGTTCCCGACTGGTGGGAGAGCCCCAGCATTTT
CDR3aa: CASGSRLVGEPQHF

abundance: few
v_gene: TRBV5-5
j_gene: TRBJ1-2
d_gene: NA
CDR3nt: TGTGCCAGCAGCTCCCACGGGACTGCTAACTATGGCTACACCTTC
CDR3aa: CASSSHGTANYGYTF

abundance: few
v_gene: TRBV7-9
j_gene: TRBJ2-7
d_gene: NA
CDR3nt: TGTGCCAGCAGCTTAGCCCAGGGACTCATCTACGAGCAGTACTTC
CDR3aa: CASSLAQGLIYEQYF

abundance: NA
v_gene: TRBV6-6
j_gene: TRBJ1-1
d_gene: NA
CDR3nt: TGTGCCAGCAGCCTCTCAAGCATGAACACTGAAGCTTTCTTT
CDR3aa: CASSLSSMNTEAFF

abundance: few
v_gene: TRBV9
j_gene: TRBJ2-3
d_gene: NA
CDR3nt: TGTGCCAGCAGCCTTCGACCGCGCGGAACAGATACGCAGTATTTT
CDR3aa: CASSLRPRGTDTQYF

abundance: few
v_gene: TRBV13
j_gene: TRBJ2-3
d_gene: TRBD2
CDR3nt: TGTGCCAGCAGCTCCACTCCACTCCTACTAGCGGGAGGCACAGATACGCAGTATTTT
CDR3aa: CASSSTPLLLAGGTDTQYF

abundance: NA
v_gene: TRBV5-6
j_gene: TRBJ2-2
d_gene: NA
CDR3nt: TGTGCCAGCAGCCTAGACCCGAACGGGGAGCTGTTTTTT
CDR3aa: CASSLDPNGELFF

abundance: few
v_gene: TRBV29-1
j_gene: TRBJ1-1
d_gene: TRBD1
CDR3nt: TGCAGCGCCGGGACAGGGGGGGATACTGAAGCTTTCTTT
CDR3aa: CSAGTGGDTEAFF

abundance: few
v_gene: TRBV5-6
j_gene: TRBJ2-7
d_gene: TRBD1
CDR3nt: TGTGCCAGCAGCTTGGCGGGACAGGGGGCCTACGAGCAGTACTTC
CDR3aa: CASSLAGQGAYEQYF

abundance: few
v_gene: TRBV5-6
j_gene: TRBJ1-5
d_gene: NA
CDR3nt: TGTGCCAGCAGCTTCGCCGGGGGGGGTCAGCCCCAGCATTTT
CDR3aa: CASSFAGGGQPQHF

abundance: NA
v_gene: TRBV6-6
j_gene: TRBJ1-4
d_gene: NA
CDR3nt: TGTGCCAGCACTTCAGGGTACACTAATGAAAAACTGTTTTTT
CDR3aa: CASTSGYTNEKLFF

abundance: NA
v_gene: TRBV5-1
j_gene: TRBJ1-2
d_gene: TRBD1
CDR3nt: TGCGCCAGCAGCCCGGGGACAGGGGGCAGGTGGGATGGCTACACCTTC
CDR3aa: CASSPGTGGRWDGYTF

abundance: few
v_gene: TRBV5-6
j_gene: TRBJ2-5
d_gene: NA
CDR3nt: TGTGCCAGCAGCTTGGTGGGGGCCCGGGAGACCCAGTACTTC
CDR3aa: CASSLVGARETQYF

abundance: few
v_gene: TRBV19
j_gene: TRBJ2-2
d_gene: NA
CDR3nt: TGTGCCAGTAGTTTGGGCAGGGCGAACACCGGGGAGCTGTTTTTT
CDR3aa: CASSLGRANTGELFF

abundance: NA
v_gene: TRBV4-1
j_gene: TRBJ2-1
d_gene: TRBD2
CDR3nt: TGCGCCAGCAGCCAAGATTTAACTAGCGGGGAACAGAGTGAGCAGTTCTTC
CDR3aa: CASSQDLTSGEQSEQFF

abundance: NA
v_gene: TRBV15
j_gene: TRBJ1-3
d_gene: NA
CDR3nt: TGTGCCACCAGCCTGGGGGGCTCTGGAAACACCATATATTTT
CDR3aa: CATSLGGSGNTIYF

abundance: NA
v_gene: TRBV25-1
j_gene: TRBJ2-2
d_gene: TRBD1
CDR3nt: TGTGCCAGCAGTGATTCCGACAGGGTGGGCACCGGGGAGCTGTTTTTT
CDR3aa: CASSDSDRVGTGELFF

abundance: NA
v_gene: TRBV7-2
j_gene: TRBJ1-5
d_gene: NA
CDR3nt: TGTGCCAGCAGCTTAACTGATCAGCCCCAGCATTTT
CDR3aa: CASSLTDQPQHF

abundance: NA
v_gene: TRBV6-4
j_gene: TRBJ2-1
d_gene: TRBD2
CDR3nt: TGTGCCAGCAGTGACTCGGCGGGGGGGTGGAATGAGCAGTTCTTC
CDR3aa: CASSDSAGGWNEQFF

abundance: few
v_gene: TRBV19
j_gene: TRBJ2-7
d_gene: NA
CDR3nt: TGTGCCAGTAGTTCCAGGGGGGTTCGCGAGCAGTACTTC
CDR3aa: CASSSRGVREQYF